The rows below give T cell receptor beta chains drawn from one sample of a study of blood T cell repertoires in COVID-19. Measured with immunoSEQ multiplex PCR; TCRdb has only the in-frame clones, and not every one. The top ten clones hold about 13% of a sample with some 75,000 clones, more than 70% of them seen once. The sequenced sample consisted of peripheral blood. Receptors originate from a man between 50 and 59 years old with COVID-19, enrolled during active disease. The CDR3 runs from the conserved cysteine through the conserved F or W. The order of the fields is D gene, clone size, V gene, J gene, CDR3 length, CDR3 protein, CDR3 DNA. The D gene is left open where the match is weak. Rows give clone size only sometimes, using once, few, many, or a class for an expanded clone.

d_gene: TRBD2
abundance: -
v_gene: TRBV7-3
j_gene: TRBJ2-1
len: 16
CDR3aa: CASSLTRLAGGSEQFF
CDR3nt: TGTGCCAGCAGCTTAACCAGACTAGCGGGAGGTAGTGAGCAGTTCTTC

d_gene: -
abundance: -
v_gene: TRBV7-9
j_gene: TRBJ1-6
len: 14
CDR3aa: CASSLRTANSPLHF
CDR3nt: TGTGCCAGCAGCTTACGGACAGCCAATTCACCCCTCCACTTT

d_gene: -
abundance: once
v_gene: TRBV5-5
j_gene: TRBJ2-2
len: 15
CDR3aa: CASSKSDGYTGELFF
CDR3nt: TGTGCCAGCAGCAAATCAGACGGGTACACCGGGGAGCTGTTTTTT

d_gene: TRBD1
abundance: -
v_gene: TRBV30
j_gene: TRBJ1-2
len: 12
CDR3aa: CAWSDRGNGYTF
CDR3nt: TGTGCCTGGAGTGACAGGGGTAATGGCTACACCTTC

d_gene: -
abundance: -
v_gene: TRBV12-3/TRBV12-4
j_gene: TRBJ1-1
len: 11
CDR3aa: CASSWGVEAFF
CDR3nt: TGTGCCAGCAGTTGGGGGGTTGAAGCTTTCTTT

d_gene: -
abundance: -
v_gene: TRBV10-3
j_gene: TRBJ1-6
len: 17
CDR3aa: CAISPLGGRSYNSPLHF
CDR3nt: TGTGCCATCTCCCCTTTAGGAGGAAGGTCCTATAATTCACCCCTCCACTTT

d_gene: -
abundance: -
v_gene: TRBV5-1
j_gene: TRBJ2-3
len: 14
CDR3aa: CASSLGGTRDTQYF
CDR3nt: TGCGCCAGCAGCTTGGGAGGTACCCGGGATACGCAGTATTTT

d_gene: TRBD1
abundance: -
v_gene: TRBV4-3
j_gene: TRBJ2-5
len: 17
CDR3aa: CASSQDGAGTGAETQYF
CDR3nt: TGCGCCAGCAGCCAAGATGGGGCCGGGACAGGGGCAGAGACCCAGTACTTC

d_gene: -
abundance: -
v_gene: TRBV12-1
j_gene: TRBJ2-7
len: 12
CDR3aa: CASSPRGYEQYF
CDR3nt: TGTGCCAGCAGCCCCAGGGGTTACGAGCAGTACTTC

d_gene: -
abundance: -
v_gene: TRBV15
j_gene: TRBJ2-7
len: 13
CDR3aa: CATSRDLTGEQYF
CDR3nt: TGTGCCACCAGCAGAGATTTAACGGGCGAGCAGTACTTC

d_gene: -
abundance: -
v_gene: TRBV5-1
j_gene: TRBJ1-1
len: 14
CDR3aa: CASSLGGGNTEAFF
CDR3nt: TGCGCCAGCAGCTTGGGAGGGGGGAACACTGAAGCTTTCTTT

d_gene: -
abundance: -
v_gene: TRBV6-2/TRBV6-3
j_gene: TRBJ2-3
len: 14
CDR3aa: CASSWGLPGDTQYF
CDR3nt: TGTGCCAGCAGTTGGGGACTCCCTGGGGATACGCAGTATTTT

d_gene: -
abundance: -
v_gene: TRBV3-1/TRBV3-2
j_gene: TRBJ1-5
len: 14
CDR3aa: CASSQRGSNQPQHF
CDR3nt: TGTGCCAGCAGCCAAAGGGGTAGCAATCAGCCCCAGCATTTT

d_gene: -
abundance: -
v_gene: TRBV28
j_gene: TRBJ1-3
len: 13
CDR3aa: CASSAPVGNTIYF
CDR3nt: TGTGCCAGCAGTGCCCCAGTGGGAAACACCATATATTTT

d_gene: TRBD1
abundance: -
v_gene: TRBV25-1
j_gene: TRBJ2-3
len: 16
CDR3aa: CASSDSRTGGADTQYF
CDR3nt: TGTGCCAGCAGTGATTCTCGGACAGGGGGAGCAGATACGCAGTATTTT

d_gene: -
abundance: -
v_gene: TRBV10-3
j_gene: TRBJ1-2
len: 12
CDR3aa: CAISRGSYGYTF
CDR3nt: TGTGCCATCAGCAGGGGATCCTATGGCTACACCTTC

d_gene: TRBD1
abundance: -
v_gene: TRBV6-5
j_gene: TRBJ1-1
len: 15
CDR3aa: CASSRQGSPNTEAFF
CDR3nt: TGTGCCAGCAGTAGACAGGGGTCGCCGAACACTGAAGCTTTCTTT

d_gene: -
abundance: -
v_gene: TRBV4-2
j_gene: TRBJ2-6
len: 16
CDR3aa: CASSQEGGSGANVLTF
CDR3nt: TGTGCCAGCAGCCAAGAAGGAGGAAGTGGGGCCAACGTCCTGACTTTC

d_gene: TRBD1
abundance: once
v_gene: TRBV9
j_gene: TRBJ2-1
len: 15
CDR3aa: CASSVDRGTYNEQFF
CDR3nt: TGTGCCAGCAGCGTCGACAGGGGAACGTACAATGAGCAGTTCTTC

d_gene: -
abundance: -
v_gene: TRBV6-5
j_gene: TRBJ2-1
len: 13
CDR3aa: CASTGSPKWEQFF
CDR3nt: TGTGCCAGCACCGGGAGTCCCAAGTGGGAGCAGTTCTTC

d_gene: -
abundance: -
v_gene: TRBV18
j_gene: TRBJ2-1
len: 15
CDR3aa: CASSPFGSSYNEQFF
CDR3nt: TGTGCCAGCTCACCATTCGGGAGCTCCTACAATGAGCAGTTCTTC